Below, 25 T cell receptor beta chains from the same sample are listed, as sequenced in a study of T cell responses to AZD1222 COVID-19 vaccine. TCRdb keeps only in-frame clones here, not all; method: immunoSEQ multiplex PCR. The sample has 100,000 to 150,000 clones; approximately 89% are singletons. This material consisted of peripheral blood, taken 28 days after the second AZD1222 dose. The origin of the receptors is an adult who received the AZD1222 COVID-19 vaccine.

The chain couples TRBV6-5 to TRBJ2-3, with unresolved D. The CDR3 loop spans 11 amino acids. Germline V gene data show CDR1 as MNHEY and CDR2 as SVGAGI. The V end was cut by 6 bases, the J end by 6 bases, with 7 bases between. The CDR3 DNA reads TGTGCCAGCAGGACTTCGGATACGCAGTATTTT. Amino acid sequence: CASRTSDTQYF.

This clone was detected only once. The chain has TRBV13 and TRBJ1-2; a weak D match, TRBD1 (6 bases). CDR1 and CDR2 (germline): PRHDT, FYEKMQ (reference sequence). The CDR3 covers 15 residues. Trimming took 5 bases from V and 6 from J, leaving 19 bases between them. CDR3 in DNA: TGTGCCAGCAGCCATAAAAAGGCAGGGGAGGATGGCTACACCTTC. Translated: CASSHKKAGEDGYTF. The variable domain in full, completed from reference TRBV13 and TRBJ1-2, reads AAGVIQSPRHLIKEKRETATLKCYPIPRHDTVYWYQQGPGQDPQFLISFYEKMQSDKGSIPDRFSAQQFSDYHSELNMSSLELGDSALYFCASSHKKAGEDGYTFGSGTRLTVV.

V is TRBV3-1 (or the pseudogene TRBV3-2) and J is TRBJ1-6; D perhaps matches TRBD1 (6 bases). V dropped 3 bases and J dropped 0 bases, with 18 bases sitting between them. This CDR3 has 19 amino acids. Germline CDR1 and CDR2: LGHDT and YNNKEL (reference sequence). This chain's CDR3 is CASSHKGGGGSSYNSPLHF. The DNA for the CDR3 is TGTGCCAGCAGCCACAAGGGGGGAGGCGGCAGCTCCTATAATTCACCCCTCCACTTT.

The V and J genes are TRBV5-1 and TRBJ1-6; D is unresolved. Trimming removed 0 bases from V and 9 bases from J, with 7 bases in between. The CDR3 runs 13 residues. Germline CDR1 reads SGHRS; CDR2 reads YFSETQ. The CDR3 is CASSLDGTSPLHF. As DNA, the CDR3 is TGCGCCAGCAGCTTGGATGGCACTTCACCCCTCCACTTT.

The V gene is TRBV5-6, the J gene TRBJ1-2; 7 bases line up with TRBD1. Unmatched junction bases numbered 10, after V lost 2 bases and J lost 6 bases. The CDR3 length is 15 residues. In germline, CDR1 is SGHDT, CDR2 YYEEEE. The CDR3 nucleotides are TGTGCCAGCAGCTTCCAGGGGGTTCGGACGGATGGCTACACCTTC. It is translated as CASSFQGVRTDGYTF.

The chain is built from TRBV2 and TRBJ1-5; 7 bases align to TRBD1. J gave up 1 base and V 6 bases, and 6 bases lay outside the gene matches. CDR1 and CDR2 (germline): SNHLY, FYNNEI. This CDR3 region has 15 residues. The chain's CDR3 is CASSAGTESNQPQHF. CDR3 DNA: TGTGCCAGCAGCGCCGGGACAGAAAGCAATCAGCCCCAGCATTTT.

The chain employs TRBV2 and TRBJ1-2, with D unresolved. From germline, CDR1 is SNHLY and CDR2 FYNNEI. V was trimmed by 8 bases and J by 4 bases, leaving 14 bases between them. The CDR3 runs to 13 residues. CDR3 DNA: TGTGCCAGCGGCGAGGGCAGGACCTATGGCTACACCTTC. It encodes CASGEGRTYGYTF.

The chain carries TRBV10-3 and TRBJ1-6; tentatively, D is TRBD1 (6 bases). From germline, CDR1 is ENHRY and CDR2 SYGVKD. CDR3 length: 15 residues. The germline V and J ends were trimmed by 0 bases and 5 bases, with 8 bases remaining between them. The CDR3: CAISESRTDNSPLHF. CDR3 nucleotides: TGTGCCATCAGTGAGTCGAGGACAGATAATTCACCCCTCCACTTT.

This clone was observed once. The chain carries TRBV28 and TRBJ2-3; no clear D gene. The germline CDR1 and CDR2 sequences are MDHEN and SYDVKM. V was shortened by 4 bases and J by 2 bases, with 10 bases between the two germline ends. This CDR3 has 14 residues. The CDR3 reads CASSSGATTDTQYF. The DNA for the CDR3 is TGTGCCAGCAGTTCCGGAGCCACCACAGATACGCAGTATTTT.

The chain recombines TRBV19 with TRBJ1-2; the match to TRBD1 covers 8 bases. V trimming: 6 bases; J trimming: 4 bases; junction bases outside the gene matches: 7. Germline CDR1 LNHDA, CDR2 SQIVND (reference sequence). This CDR3 comprises 14 residues. CDR3 in amino acids: CASRETGVAYGYTF. CDR3 nucleotide sequence: TGTGCCAGTAGGGAGACAGGGGTGGCCTATGGCTACACCTTC.

CDR3 coding DNA: TGCAGCACCCGGACCGAGTACGAGCAGTACTTC. Protein sequence: CSTRTEYEQYF. The gene calls are TRBV29-1 and TRBJ2-7; D not resolved. Germline V gene lookup returns CDR1 SQVTM and CDR2 ANQGSEA. The CDR3 has 11 residues. Trimming left V 8 bases short and J 4 bases short, with 12 bases between.

V is TRBV15 and J is TRBJ1-1; 8 bases match TRBD1. The CDR3 contains 15 residues. CDR1 is LNHNV, CDR2 YYDKDF, per germline (reference sequence). Trimming took 5 bases from V and 5 from J; bases not matched to a gene: 10. The CDR3 coding sequence is TGTGCCACCAGCGGCCATGACAGGGGATGGACTGAAGCTTTCTTT. Amino acids: CATSGHDRGWTEAFF.

The gene calls are TRBV3-1 (or the pseudogene TRBV3-2) and TRBJ2-7; D is possibly TRBD1 (6 bases). Trimming took 1 base from V and 2 from J, leaving 15 bases between them. This CDR3 has 16 amino acids. Germline-derived CDR1 and CDR2 are LGHDT and YNNKEL (reference sequence). CDR3 nucleotide sequence: TGTGCCAGCAGCCAAGGGGAGAACAGGGCTGCCTACGAGCAGTACTTC. Translated: CASSQGENRAAYEQYF.

The chain combines TRBV30 with TRBJ2-2; D is undetermined. Trimming shortened V by 4 bases and J by 4 bases, and 10 bases separated the two germline ends. The CDR3 extends over 13 amino acids. The germline V gene has CDR1 GTSNPN and CDR2 SVGIG (reference sequence). The CDR3 loop is CAWIQRGTGELFF. CDR3 coding DNA: TGTGCCTGGATCCAAAGAGGCACCGGGGAGCTGTTTTTT.

This clone was observed once. This sequence joins TRBV24-1 and TRBJ1-5; tentatively, D is TRBD1 (5 bases). Trimming stripped 6 bases from V and 7 bases from J, with 12 bases between. Germline CDR1 and CDR2: KGHDR and SFDVKD. The CDR3 loop spans 13 amino acids. The CDR3 nucleotides read TGTGCCACCAGTCGCGACAGTTCACAGCCCCAGCATTTT. It translates to CATSRDSSQPQHF.

The CDR3 DNA reads TGTGCCACCAGCCCCCGACAGGCACACGAGCAGTACTTC. Protein product: CATSPRQAHEQYF. The chain uses TRBV15 and TRBJ2-7; D might be TRBD1 (6 bases). CDR1 and CDR2 (germline): LNHNV, YYDKDF (reference sequence). V was trimmed by 5 bases and J by 5 bases, leaving 13 bases between them. This CDR3 is 13 amino acids long.

In DNA, the CDR3 is TGTGCCAGCAGGCACCCCGGGCGGGGCTACGGAGGGGAGCTGTTTTTT. It is translated as CASRHPGRGYGGELFF. The rearrangement joins TRBV11-2 to TRBJ2-2, with D perhaps matching TRBD2 (6 bases). CDR3 length: 16 amino acids. Germline CDR1 is SGHAT and CDR2 is FQNNGV. V was trimmed by 6 bases and J by 8 bases, leaving 22 bases between them. Drawing the rest from reference TRBV11-2 and TRBJ2-2, the complete variable domain is EAGVAQSPRYKIIEKRQSVAFWCNPISGHATLYWYQQILGQGPKLLIQFQNNGVVDDSQLPKDRFSAERLKGVDSTLKIQPAKLEDSAVYLCASRHPGRGYGGELFFGEGSRLTVL.

The J gene is TRBJ1-6, the V gene TRBV6-2 or TRBV6-3; D gene unclear. The V end was cut by 2 bases, the J end by 0 bases, with 8 bases between. Germline CDR1 MNHEY, CDR2 SVGEGT. This CDR3 is built from 16 residues. The CDR3 DNA is TGTGCCAGCAGTTACCTATCGAGCTCCTATAATTCACCCCTCCACTTT. Translating gives CASSYLSSSYNSPLHF.

J is TRBJ2-2 and V is TRBV5-1; no definite D call. V dropped 0 bases and J dropped 4 bases, with 7 bases sitting between them. This CDR3 comprises 14 residues. The germline gives CDR1 SGHRS, CDR2 YFSETQ. The CDR3 sequence: CASSLVGITGELFF. The DNA for the CDR3 is TGCGCCAGCAGCTTGGTTGGCATCACCGGGGAGCTGTTTTTT.

The chain uses TRBV4-1 and TRBJ1-1; D is unclear. The ends were cut back, 4 bases at V and 0 bases at J, with 12 bases in the middle. Germline V gene data show CDR1 as MGHRA and CDR2 as YSYEKL. This CDR3 region has 15 residues. The CDR3 is CASSLTGRMNTEAFF. The CDR3 DNA reads TGCGCCAGCAGCCTGACTGGGCGGATGAACACTGAAGCTTTCTTT.

V is TRBV7-9 and J is TRBJ2-5; a weak D match, TRBD1 (6 bases). This CDR3 contains 12 residues. Trimming left V 7 bases short and J 2 bases short, with 8 bases between. Germline loops: CDR1 SEHNR, CDR2 FQNEAQ (reference sequence). The CDR3 protein is CASTTGQETQYF. The DNA of the CDR3 is TGTGCCAGCACAACAGGGCAAGAGACCCAGTACTTC.

Only a few counts were recorded for this clone. The rearrangement uses TRBV30 and TRBJ2-7; no reliable D call. This CDR3 spans 14 amino acids. Germline V CDR1 and CDR2: GTSNPN, SVGIG (reference sequence). Trimming cost V 8 bases and J 0 bases, with 17 bases left between them. The CDR3 region is CAGKRLSSSYEQYF. The CDR3 coding sequence is TGTGCCGGGAAACGACTGTCTAGCTCCTACGAGCAGTACTTC. Full variable domain (missing parts from reference TRBV30 and TRBJ2-7): SQTIHQWPATLVQPVGSPLSLECTVEGTSNPNLYWYRQAAGRGLQLLFYSVGIGQISSEVPQNLSASRPQDRQFILSSKKLLLSDSGFYLCAGKRLSSSYEQYFGPGTRLTVT.

In this sample, this clone turned up a few times. The chain joins TRBV19 to TRBJ1-5; 8 bases align to TRBD1. Trimming took 4 bases from V and 5 from J; bases not matched to a gene: 10. The CDR3 is made up of 16 amino acids. CDR1 is LNHDA and CDR2 is SQIVND in the germline V gene (reference sequence). The CDR3 region has the DNA TGTGCCAGTAGTACTACGGACAGGGTAGGTTATCAGCCCCAGCATTTT. This sequence encodes CASSTTDRVGYQPQHF.

V is TRBV11-2 and J is TRBJ2-1; 8 bases align to TRBD1. Germline CDR1 SGHAT, CDR2 FQNNGV. The CDR3 runs 15 residues. V dropped 1 base and J dropped 4; count of bases not matched to a gene: 3. DNA for the CDR3: TGTGCCAGCAGCTTAGGGACAGGGTCTTACAATGAGCAGTTCTTC. Its protein product is CASSLGTGSYNEQFF.

The rearrangement joins TRBV4-1 to TRBJ2-3; D remains ambiguous. V was trimmed by 1 base and J by 0 bases, leaving 11 bases between them. Germline lookup yields CDR1 MGHRA and CDR2 YSYEKL. CDR3 length equals 16 residues. The CDR3 protein is CASSQGVRLSTDTQYF. The CDR3 coding sequence is TGCGCCAGCAGCCAAGGTGTCAGGCTTAGCACAGATACGCAGTATTTT.